These 26 T cell receptor beta chains originate from one sample sequenced in a study of blood T cells in healthy people across ages (dated by TCRdb to between 2015 and 2016). The library was obtained by 5' RACE. Sequencing was performed on an Illumina HiSeq 2500. A second PCR of roughly 6 to 12 cycles was performed with a sample-barcoded 5' primer and a J-beta primer mix. TCRdb itself trimmed the public reads at Q25 with fastp, ran MiXCR and retained productive beta chains. Identical CDR3 protein sequences are pooled into one entry, listed with their most common genes and DNA. This sample is represented by more than 750,000 distinct CDR3 sequences; just under 30% of them were singletons. The top ten hold roughly a tenth of the sample. These records were also assigned to another study, of T cells of mothers and their children.

The sample taken for sequencing was blood. These receptors originate from a middle-aged woman in good health.

The chain carries TRBV6-2 or TRBV6-3 and TRBJ2-4; 8 bases are a match to TRBD1. The last part of the DNA fits TRBJ2-7 better; the J call may be wrong. The CDR3 has 14 amino acids. Germline V lookup: CDR1 MNHEY, CDR2 SVGEGT. This CDR3 reads CASGPGQVSYEQYF. In DNA form, the CDR3 reads TGTGCCAGCGGGCCGGGACAGGTATCCTACGAGCAGTACTTC.

This clonotype was recorded a few times. One end of the junction is discordant with germline, which a read error may explain. The chain combines TRBV30 with TRBJ2-5; D is perhaps TRBD2 (6 bases). The CDR3 totals 18 residues. The germline V gene has CDR1 GTSNPN and CDR2 SVGIG (reference sequence). This CDR3 reads CAWSIYSSAGRVNSEQCF. The DNA for the CDR3 is TGTGCCTGGAGTATTTACTCCTCAGCGGGCAGGGTAAACAGCGAGCAGTGCTTC.

The genes are TRBV4-1 and TRBJ1-1; a possible D gene is TRBD1 (5 bases). The germline V and J ends were trimmed by 4 bases and 1 base, with 16 bases remaining between them. The CDR3 has 16 amino acids. Germline lookup yields CDR1 MGHRA and CDR2 YSYEKL. This CDR3 is CASSPGLRRGNTEAFF. The CDR3 nucleotides are TGCGCCAGCAGCCCGGGACTTCGTCGAGGGAACACTGAAGCTTTCTTT.

The gene calls are TRBV5-1 and TRBJ1-2, with unresolved D. The length of the CDR3 is 12 residues. V was trimmed by 6 bases and J by 8 bases, leaving 14 bases between them. Germline V gene lookup returns CDR1 SGHRS and CDR2 YFSETQ. The DNA of the CDR3 is TGCGCCAGCACCCTCGAGAGCGGGGGCTACACCTTC. This gives the protein CASTLESGGYTF. Filled out from reference TRBV5-1 and TRBJ1-2, the complete variable domain reads KAGVTQTPRYLIKTRGQQVTLSCSPISGHRSVSWYQQTPGQGLQFLFEYFSETQRNKGNFPGRFSGRQFSNSRSEMNVSTLELGDSALYLCASTLESGGYTFGSGTRLTVV.

The sample holds a few counts of this clonotype. The chain combines TRBV28 with TRBJ2-5, with 7 nucleotides matching TRBD1. CDR3 size: 15 residues. Germline CDR1 MDHEN, CDR2 SYDVKM. The trim removed 4 bases at V and 5 bases at J, leaving 10 bases unmatched. The CDR3 DNA reads as TGTGCCAGCAGTTCCGGCCAAGGGGGCGTCGAGACCCAGTACTTC. Translation gives CASSSGQGGVETQYF. Variable domain in full (rest from reference TRBV28 and TRBJ2-5): DVKVTQSSRYLVKRTGEKVFLECVQDMDHENMFWYRQDPGLGLRLIYFSYDVKMKEKGDIPEGYSVSREKKERFSLILESASTNQTSMYLCASSSGQGGVETQYFGPGTRLLVL.

V is TRBV3-1 and J is TRBJ2-1, with D unclear. Germline V lookup: CDR1 LGHDT, CDR2 YNNKEL (reference sequence). The V gene lost 0 bases and the J gene lost 0 bases, with 12 bases spanning the gap. The CDR3 contains 17 residues. The CDR3 nucleotides are TGTGCCAGCAGCCAAGAAGGCCTAATAGGCTCCTACAATGAGCAGTTCTTC. Its translation is CASSQEGLIGSYNEQFF.

V usage is TRBV10-3 and J usage is TRBJ1-1; 11 bases are shared with TRBD1. Germline loops: CDR1 ENHRY, CDR2 SYGVKD. This CDR3 is 15 amino acids long. The trim removed 5 bases at V and 1 base at J, leaving 3 bases unmatched. The CDR3 sequence: CAISWTGGGNTEAFF. The DNA of the CDR3 is TGTGCCATCAGTTGGACAGGGGGCGGGAACACTGAAGCTTTCTTT.

This clonotype has ten or more counts. The CDR3: CSARGTGGEKLFF. In DNA form, the CDR3 reads TGCAGTGCTAGAGGGACAGGGGGCGAAAAACTGTTTTTT. The chain employs TRBV20-1 and TRBJ1-4, with 11 bases that match TRBD1. CDR1 and CDR2 from the germline V gene are DFQATT and SNEGSKA (reference sequence). The CDR3 contains 13 residues. J lost 8 bases, V lost 1 base, and 0 bases had no gene match.

In the case of this clonotype: At one boundary the junction diverges from the germline segment, which might be a read error. The chain has TRBV7-9 and TRBJ2-4; D is tentatively TRBD1 or TRBD2 (6 bases each). CDR3 length: 18 amino acids. In germline, CDR1 is SEHNR, CDR2 FQNEAQ (reference sequence). CDR3: CAGSLVDFGGRPKNIQYF. DNA for the CDR3: TGTGCCGGCAGCTTAGTCGATTTTGGGGGGCGCCCCAAAAACATTCAGTACTTC.

Points on this clonotype: This may come from a read error, since a much larger clone is one base off. This rearrangement joins TRBV29-1 to TRBJ2-1; D is possibly TRBD1 (5 bases). This CDR3 is 14 amino acids long. Trimming cost V 5 bases and J 10 bases, with 21 bases left between them. Germline V CDR1 and CDR2: SQVTM, ANQGSEA. CDR3 sequence: CSVRAGRESYEQFF. The CDR3 DNA sequence: TGCAGCGTTCGAGCAGGGCGAGAAAGCTACGAGCAGTTCTTC.

As concerns this clonotype: The junction does not match germline at one end; this may be a read error. The chain has TRBV20-1 and TRBJ2-3, with 10 bases fitting TRBD2. Germline V CDR1 and CDR2: DFQATT, SNEGSKA (reference sequence). CDR3 length: 17 residues. CDR3 protein: CSARGASGGVNTDAQYF. CDR3 in DNA: TGCAGTGCTAGGGGTGCTAGCGGGGGAGTCAACACAGATGCGCAGTATTTT.

The sample holds a few counts of this clonotype. This chain uses TRBV2 with TRBJ1-1, with 7 nucleotides matching TRBD1. Germline V gene data show CDR1 as SNHLY and CDR2 as FYNNEI. There are 14 residues in the CDR3. V lost 7 bases and J lost 0; bases outside the gene matches: 5. The CDR3 coding sequence is TGTGCCAGCACCCCACAGGGGTTGAACACTGAAGCTTTCTTT. It is translated as CASTPQGLNTEAFF.

Ten or more counts support this clonotype. J is TRBJ2-5 and V is TRBV11-2, with D perhaps TRBD1 (6 bases). Germline V gives CDR1 SGHAT, CDR2 FQNNGV. The CDR3 contains 14 residues. V was clipped by 5 bases and J by 6 bases, with 16 bases between them. This CDR3 reads CASSLDRLEKTQYF. The CDR3 DNA reads as TGTGCCAGCAGCCTCGACAGGCTTGAGAAGACCCAGTACTTC.

Details on this clonotype: The junction departs from germline at one end; a sequencing error may be responsible. The chain links TRBV4-3 to TRBJ2-2; 8 nucleotides agree with TRBD2. This CDR3 is built from 18 residues. Germline CDR1 LGHNA, CDR2 YSLEER. The CDR3 is CANSQDLLTGGPVRELFF. The CDR3 DNA reads TGCGCCAACAGCCAAGATTTATTAACGGGGGGGCCTGTCCGGGAGCTGTTTTTT.

Only a few counts were recorded for this clonotype. This chain connects TRBV5-1 to TRBJ1-2, with D maybe TRBD1 (5 bases). V was cut by 0 bases and J by 8 bases, with 14 bases left in between. The CDR3 contains 14 residues. CDR1 and CDR2 (germline): SGHRS, YFSETQ. CDR3 sequence reads: CASSLGAGSIGYTF. CDR3 nucleotide sequence: TGCGCCAGCAGCTTGGGCGCAGGGTCGATCGGCTACACCTTC.

About this clonotype itself: This may arise from a read error, as a much more abundant clone is one base away. The V gene is TRBV20-1, the J gene TRBJ2-7, with unresolved D. Germline V CDR1 and CDR2: DFQATT, SNEGSKA (reference sequence). The CDR3 covers 14 residues. Trimming removed 2 bases at V and 0 bases at J, with 11 bases between. The CDR3, as DNA: TGCAGTGCTAGACCCTACAGTTGCTCCTACGAGCAGTACTTC. This translates into CSARPYSCSYEQYF.

The CDR3 nucleotides read TGTGCCAGCAGTTACACCAAAGGGGGCGTCGAGCAGTACTTC. Translating it yields CASSYTKGGVEQYF. The chain employs TRBV6-5 and TRBJ2-5, with TRBD1 matching over 7 bases. The J call is uncertain, as TRBJ2-7 better fits the DNA end. In germline, CDR1 is MNHEY, CDR2 SVGAGI. This CDR3 has 14 residues.

The sample holds a few counts of this clonotype. V usage is TRBV7-2 and J usage is TRBJ2-7; TRBD2 matches 8 bases. Germline-derived CDR1 and CDR2 are SGHTA and FQGNSA. The CDR3 extends over 16 amino acids. V lost 2 bases to trimming and J lost 5 bases; unmatched junction nucleotides: 11. The DNA for the CDR3 is TGTGCCAGCAGCTTATTAGCGGGATCCCCTCCACACGAGCAGTACTTC. Translating it yields CASSLLAGSPPHEQYF.

The chain is built from TRBV16 and TRBJ2-7; 7 bases line up with TRBD2. Germline V gene lookup returns CDR1 KGHSY and CDR2 FQNENV. This CDR3 comprises 15 residues. V lost 0 bases and J lost 3; bases outside the gene matches: 5. CDR3 DNA sequence: TGTGCCAGCAGCCAATCGGGAGGGTCCTTCTACGAGCAGTACTTC. Its protein is CASSQSGGSFYEQYF.

This clonotype was seen more than once but under ten times. This chain joins TRBV7-9 and TRBJ2-7; a possible D gene is TRBD2 (6 bases). There are 14 residues in the CDR3. Germline V CDR1 and CDR2: SEHNR, FQNEAQ (reference sequence). Trimming stripped 4 bases from V and 0 bases from J, with 10 bases between. CDR3 sequence reads: CASSYAGPSYEQYF. For the CDR3, the DNA is TGTGCCAGCAGCTATGCGGGACCCTCCTACGAGCAGTACTTC. Looking up the rest from reference TRBV7-9 and TRBJ2-7 gives the full variable domain: DTGVSQNPRHKITKRGQNVTFRCDPISEHNRLYWYRQTLGQGPEFLTYFQNEAQLEKSRLLSDRFSAERPKGSFSTLEIQRTEQGDSAMYLCASSYAGPSYEQYFGPGTRLTVT.

This clonotype was detected many times. This chain connects TRBV27 to TRBJ1-2, with D uncertain. The CDR3 consists of 12 residues. Trimming shortened V by 4 bases and J by 6 bases, and 9 bases separated the two germline ends. Per germline, CDR1 MNHEY and CDR2 SMNVEV (reference sequence). The CDR3 DNA reads as TGTGCCAGCAGTTCCGGAAGGCATGGCTACACCTTC. Residues: CASSSGRHGYTF.

This clonotype showed up just a few times. The chain carries TRBV29-1 and TRBJ1-2; TRBD1 matches at 7 bases. The CDR3 consists of 14 residues. The trim removed 4 bases at V and 2 bases at J, leaving 7 bases unmatched. Germline V gives CDR1 SQVTM, CDR2 ANQGSEA. In DNA form, the CDR3 reads TGCAGCGTTGTTGGGGGACAGATAAACTATGGCTACACCTTC. Translating gives CSVVGGQINYGYTF.

This clonotype was detected a few times. The chain has TRBV6-6 and TRBJ2-3, with TRBD2 matching 11 bases. V shed 10 bases, J shed 4 bases, and the junction held 13 bases outside the gene matches. Germline V gives CDR1 MNHNY, CDR2 SVGAGI (reference sequence). CDR3 length equals 16 residues. CDR3 nucleotide sequence: TGTGCCACGTCCCCTTTCGGACTAGCGGGCGCAGATACGCAGTATTTT. Translation: CATSPFGLAGADTQYF.

This clonotype was observed a handful of times. Written as DNA, the CDR3 is TGTGCCAGCAGCTTACAGGGGGCTTTGAACACTGAAGCTTTCTTT. Amino acids: CASSLQGALNTEAFF. The chain couples TRBV6-5 to TRBJ1-1; 9 nucleotides match TRBD1. The CDR3 totals 15 residues. The germline gives CDR1 MNHEY, CDR2 SVGAGI. The V and J ends lost 6 bases and 0 bases, in that order; junction bases with no gene match: 5.

V is TRBV6-2 or TRBV6-3 and J is TRBJ1-1; D is ambiguous. With 3 bases removed from V and 7 bases from J, the gap between germline ends came to 9 bases. The germline V gene has CDR1 MNHEY and CDR2 SVGEGT. The CDR3 has 12 amino acids. Here the CDR3 DNA reads TGTGCCAGCAGTTATTTCGGCGTTGAAGCTTTCTTT. It specifies CASSYFGVEAFF.

This clonotype was observed many times. This chain connects TRBV6-5 to TRBJ2-1; 15 bases are shared with TRBD2. The CDR3 has 16 amino acids. V was pared by 6 bases and J by 4 bases, with 4 bases of the junction left unmatched. CDR1 and CDR2 from the germline V gene are MNHEY and SVGAGI. The CDR3 protein is CASRGLAGGKYNEQFF. Written as DNA, the CDR3 is TGTGCCAGCAGAGGACTAGCGGGGGGGAAATACAATGAGCAGTTCTTC.